These 6 T cell receptor beta chains were sequenced from one sample in a study of T cell responses to AZD1222 COVID-19 vaccine. Sequencing was performed with immunoSEQ multiplex PCR; in TCRdb, only in-frame clones are kept and a portion is missing. The repertoire holds some 110,000 clones, with roughly four fifths as singletons. The sample consisted of peripheral blood, taken on day 0 of AZD1222 vaccination. The source is an adult in good health.

V and J are TRBV19 and TRBJ1-1, with D perhaps matching TRBD1 (6 bases). This CDR3 is 15 amino acids long. Germline-derived CDR1 and CDR2 are LNHDA and SQIVND (reference sequence). The V gene lost 4 bases and the J gene lost 1 base, with 13 bases spanning the gap. The CDR3 protein is CASSKARGGNTEAFF. The CDR3 DNA reads as TGTGCCAGTAGTAAGGCCAGGGGAGGGAACACTGAAGCTTTCTTT.

V and J are TRBV25-1 and TRBJ2-5, with TRBD1 as a possible D gene (6 bases). With 4 bases removed from V and 0 bases from J, the gap between germline ends came to 12 bases. CDR3 length: 15 amino acids. CDR1 MGHDK and CDR2 SYGVNS come from the germline V gene. CDR3: CASSVAGANQETQYF. CDR3 coding DNA: TGTGCCAGCAGTGTGGCAGGGGCGAACCAAGAGACCCAGTACTTC.

The rearrangement uses TRBV4-2 and TRBJ1-4; 7 bases match TRBD1. The CDR3 sequence is 15 residues long. V lost 1 base, J lost 7 bases, and 6 bases stayed unmatched. Per the germline V gene, CDR1 is LGHNA and CDR2 is YNFKEQ. The CDR3 reads CASSQGQGGSEKLFF. The CDR3 nucleotides read TGTGCCAGCAGCCAAGGTCAGGGGGGCAGTGAAAAACTGTTTTTT.

The chain links TRBV19 to TRBJ1-5; TRBD1 matches at 7 bases. Germline CDR1 reads LNHDA; CDR2 reads SQIVND (reference sequence). The CDR3 spans 15 residues. V was pared by 3 bases and J by 2 bases, with 4 bases of the junction left unmatched. The CDR3 region has the DNA TGTGCCAGTAGTATGGGGGGGACAGGCAATCAGCCCCAGCATTTT. Its translation is CASSMGGTGNQPQHF.

V usage is TRBV6-5 and J usage is TRBJ2-1, with D hard to call. CDR1 is MNHEY and CDR2 is SVGAGI in the germline V gene. V was clipped by 0 bases and J by 4 bases, with 10 bases between them. The CDR3 has 15 amino acids. As DNA, the CDR3 is TGTGCCAGCAGTTACTCTTCTCCAAGATACAATGAGCAGTTCTTC. This codes for CASSYSSPRYNEQFF.

Here the CDR3 DNA reads TGTGCCAGTAGTATCTCGGGAACTAGCACAGATACGCAGTATTTT. It encodes CASSISGTSTDTQYF. The chain has TRBV19 and TRBJ2-3, with a weak D call TRBD2 (5 bases). Looked up from germline, CDR1 is LNHDA and CDR2 is SQIVND (reference sequence). The CDR3 covers 15 residues. Deletions cut 3 bases from V and 0 bases from J, with 10 bases between. The entire variable domain, with the rest obtained from reference TRBV19 and TRBJ2-3, is as follows: DGGITQSPKYLFRKEGQNVTLSCEQNLNHDAMYWYRQDPGQGLRLIYYSQIVNDFQKGDIAEGYSVSREKKESFPLTVTSAQKNPTAFYLCASSISGTSTDTQYFGPGTRLTVL.